This T cell receptor beta chain was identified in a study of control samples from healthy donors and cancer patients. This clone came up a few times. Produced via immunoSEQ multiplex PCR; TCRdb's table is partial and in-frame only. The sample has 130,000 or so clones, roughly 90% seen once; the top ten hold about 40%. Germline assignment: CDR1 MNHEY and CDR2 SMNVEV (reference sequence). The CDR3 runs to 12 residues. Trimming left V 6 bases short and J 5 bases short, with 11 bases between. This receptor was identified in a man aged 45 to 65 in good health. The sequencing input was blood. This chain uses TRBV27 with TRBJ2-7; D may be TRBD1 or TRBD2 (5 bases each). The DNA of the CDR3 is TGTGCCAGCAGAGCGCTGGGGGACGAGCAGTACTTC. Protein sequence: CASRALGDEQYF.